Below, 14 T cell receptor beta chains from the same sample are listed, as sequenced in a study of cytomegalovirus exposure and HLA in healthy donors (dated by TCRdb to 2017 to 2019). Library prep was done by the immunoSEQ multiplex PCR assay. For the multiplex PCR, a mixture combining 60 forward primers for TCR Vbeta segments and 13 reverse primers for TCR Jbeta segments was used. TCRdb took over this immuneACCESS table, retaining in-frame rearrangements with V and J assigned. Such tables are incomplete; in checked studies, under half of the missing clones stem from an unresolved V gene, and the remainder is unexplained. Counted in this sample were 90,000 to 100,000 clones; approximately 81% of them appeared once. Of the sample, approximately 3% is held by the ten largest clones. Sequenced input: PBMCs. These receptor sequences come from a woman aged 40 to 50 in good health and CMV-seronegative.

The CDR3 loop reads CASIELAGANVLTF. In DNA form, the CDR3 reads TGTGCCAGCATCGAACTCGCCGGGGCCAACGTCCTGACTTTC. The chain has TRBV2 and TRBJ2-6; D gene ambiguous. V lost 7 bases and J 4 bases, leaving 11 bases between the germline ends. The CDR3 totals 14 residues. Germline V gene sequence: CDR1 SNHLY, CDR2 FYNNEI.

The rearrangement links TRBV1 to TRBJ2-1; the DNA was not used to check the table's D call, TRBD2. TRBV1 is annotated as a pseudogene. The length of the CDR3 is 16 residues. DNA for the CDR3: TGCACCAGCAGCCAAGATAGGGCTAGCGGGAAAGGTGAGCAGTTCTTC. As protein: CTSSQDRASGKGEQFF.

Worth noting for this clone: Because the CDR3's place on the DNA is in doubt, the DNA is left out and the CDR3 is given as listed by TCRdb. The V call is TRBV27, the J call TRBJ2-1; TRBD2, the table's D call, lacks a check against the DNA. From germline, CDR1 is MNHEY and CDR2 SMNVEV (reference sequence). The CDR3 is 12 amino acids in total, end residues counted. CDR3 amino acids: CASSSSGNEQFF.

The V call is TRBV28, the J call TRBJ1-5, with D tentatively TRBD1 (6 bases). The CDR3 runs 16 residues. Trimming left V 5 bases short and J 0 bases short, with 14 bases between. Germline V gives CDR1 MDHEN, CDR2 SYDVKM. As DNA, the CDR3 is TGTGCCAGCAGTCGCCCGGTCAGGGGTAGCAATCAGCCCCAGCATTTT. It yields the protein CASSRPVRGSNQPQHF.

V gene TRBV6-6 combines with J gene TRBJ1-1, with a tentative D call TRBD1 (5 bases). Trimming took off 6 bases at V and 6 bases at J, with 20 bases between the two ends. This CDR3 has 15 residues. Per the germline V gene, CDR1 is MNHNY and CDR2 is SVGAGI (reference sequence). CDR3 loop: CASRDTILKMAEAFF. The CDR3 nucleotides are TGTGCCAGCAGGGACACCATATTGAAAATGGCTGAAGCTTTCTTT.

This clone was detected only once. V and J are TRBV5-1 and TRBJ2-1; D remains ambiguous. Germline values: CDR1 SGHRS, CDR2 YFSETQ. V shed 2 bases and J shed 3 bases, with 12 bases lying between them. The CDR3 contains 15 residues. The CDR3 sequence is CASSFSRYNYNEQFF. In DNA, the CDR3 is TGCGCCAGCAGCTTTTCGCGGTACAACTACAATGAGCAGTTCTTC.

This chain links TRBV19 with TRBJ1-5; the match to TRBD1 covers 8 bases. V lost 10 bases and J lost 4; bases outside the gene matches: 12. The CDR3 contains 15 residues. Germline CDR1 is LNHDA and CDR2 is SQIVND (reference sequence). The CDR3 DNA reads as TGTGCCACCAAATGGGGGACAGGCGTAAATCAGCCCCAGCATTTT. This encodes CATKWGTGVNQPQHF.

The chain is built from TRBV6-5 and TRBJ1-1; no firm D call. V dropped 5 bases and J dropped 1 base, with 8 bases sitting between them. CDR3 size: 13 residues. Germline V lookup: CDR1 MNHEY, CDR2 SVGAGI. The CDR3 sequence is CASSKDKNTEAFF. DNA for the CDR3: TGTGCCAGCAGTAAAGACAAGAACACTGAAGCTTTCTTT.

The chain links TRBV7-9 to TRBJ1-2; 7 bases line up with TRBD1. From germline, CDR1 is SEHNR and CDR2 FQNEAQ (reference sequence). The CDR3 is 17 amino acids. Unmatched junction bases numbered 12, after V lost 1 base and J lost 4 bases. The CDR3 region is CASSLDRKRGRPYGYTF. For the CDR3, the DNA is TGTGCCAGCAGCTTAGATCGGAAAAGGGGGCGACCCTATGGCTACACCTTC.

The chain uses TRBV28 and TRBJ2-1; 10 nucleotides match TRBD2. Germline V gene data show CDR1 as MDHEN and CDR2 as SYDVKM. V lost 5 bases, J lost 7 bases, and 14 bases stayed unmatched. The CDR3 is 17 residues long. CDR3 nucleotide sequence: TGTGCCAGCAGTGGGATGGGGACTAGCGATCGGTGGAATGAGCAGTTCTTC. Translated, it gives CASSGMGTSDRWNEQFF.

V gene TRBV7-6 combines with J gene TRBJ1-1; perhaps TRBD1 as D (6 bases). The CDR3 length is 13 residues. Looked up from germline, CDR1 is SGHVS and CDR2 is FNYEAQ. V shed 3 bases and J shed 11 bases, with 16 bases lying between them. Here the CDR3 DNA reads TGTGCCAGCAGCTTTGGGGGCCTCGAAACGGCTTTCTTT. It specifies CASSFGGLETAFF.

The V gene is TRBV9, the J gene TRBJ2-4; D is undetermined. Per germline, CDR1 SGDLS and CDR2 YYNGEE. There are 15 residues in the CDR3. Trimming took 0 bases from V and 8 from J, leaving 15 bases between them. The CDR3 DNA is TGTGCCAGCAGCGTAGCCGCTTGGGCACGAGACATTCAGTACTTC. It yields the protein CASSVAAWARDIQYF.

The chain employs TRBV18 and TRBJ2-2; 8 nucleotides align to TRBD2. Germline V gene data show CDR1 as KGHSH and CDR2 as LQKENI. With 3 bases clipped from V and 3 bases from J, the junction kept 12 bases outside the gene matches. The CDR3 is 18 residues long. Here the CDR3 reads CASSPLEAGVRYTGELFF. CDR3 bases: TGTGCCAGCTCACCCCTGGAAGCGGGAGTCCGTTACACCGGGGAGCTGTTTTTT. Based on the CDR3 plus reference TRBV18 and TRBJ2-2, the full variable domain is NAGVMQNPRHLVRRRGQEARLRCSPMKGHSHVYWYRQLPEEGLKFMVYLQKENIIDESGMPKERFSAEFPKEGPSILRIQQVVRGDSAAYFCASSPLEAGVRYTGELFFGEGSRLTVL.

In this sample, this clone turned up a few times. This CDR3 is CASSLQGMNTEAFF. CDR3 DNA sequence: TGCGCCAGCAGCTTGCAGGGGATGAACACTGAAGCTTTCTTT. This chain links TRBV5-1 with TRBJ1-1; a weak D match, TRBD1 (6 bases). Germline assignment: CDR1 SGHRS and CDR2 YFSETQ. V gave up 1 base and J gave up 0 bases, with 7 bases separating them. This CDR3 is 14 amino acids long.